This T cell receptor (beta chain) was documented in a study of blood T cell repertoires in COVID-19. Study context: Researchers got acute and convalescent COVID-19 samples from the United States, Italy and Spain. T cells, B-cell-depleted T cells, or PBMCs provided the cDNA or gDNA that served as material.

This clone was counted once. Measured with immunoSEQ multiplex PCR; TCRdb has only the in-frame clones, and not every one. Among around 97,000 clones, 80% to 90% were seen once, and the ten largest hold less than 4%. The V and J ends lost 6 bases and 9 bases, in that order; junction bases with no gene match: 5. Germline loops: CDR1 MNHEY, CDR2 SVGAGI. CDR3 size: 15 residues. The chain combines TRBV6-5 with TRBJ2-1, with 16 positions matching TRBD2. The clonotype originates from a human donor in a cohort sampled during active COVID-19. The specimen was peripheral blood. The CDR3 DNA is TGTGCCAGCAGGGGGACTAGCGGGAGGGCCAGTGAGCAGTTCTTC. Translating gives CASRGTSGRASEQFF.